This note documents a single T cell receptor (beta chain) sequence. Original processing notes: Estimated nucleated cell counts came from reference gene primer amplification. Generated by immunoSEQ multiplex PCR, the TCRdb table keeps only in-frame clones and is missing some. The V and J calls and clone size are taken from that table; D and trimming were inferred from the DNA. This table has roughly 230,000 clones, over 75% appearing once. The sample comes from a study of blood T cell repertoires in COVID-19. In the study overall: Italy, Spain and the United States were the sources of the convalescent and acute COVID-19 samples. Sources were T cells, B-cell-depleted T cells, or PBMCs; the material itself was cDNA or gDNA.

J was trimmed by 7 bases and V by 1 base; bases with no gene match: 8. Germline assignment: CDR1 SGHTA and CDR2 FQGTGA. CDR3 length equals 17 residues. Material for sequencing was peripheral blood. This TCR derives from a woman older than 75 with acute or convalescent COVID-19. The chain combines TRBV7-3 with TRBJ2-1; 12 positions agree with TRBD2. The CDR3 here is CASSLRLGLAGGNEQFF. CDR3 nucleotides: TGTGCCAGCAGCTTAAGGTTAGGTCTAGCGGGAGGGAATGAGCAGTTCTTC.